This TCR beta chain originates from a study of long-term antiretroviral therapy in people with HIV. Concerning this clone: What it recognizes is unknown.

At survey level, the immunoSEQ assay was run in its v3.0 version. Sequencing efforts were directed toward about 40,000-55,000 T-cell genomes per sample. Some clones are missing from TCRdb's copy, which holds only in-frame ones; the method was immunoSEQ multiplex PCR. The sample comprises some 25,000 clones, roughly 80% of which are singletons, and approximately 8.3% rests with the top ten. The CDR3 totals 13 residues. Germline assignment: CDR1 MNHEY and CDR2 SMNVEV (reference sequence). The V end was cut by 5 bases, the J end by 4 bases, with 9 bases between. The study, taken as a whole, reports: ART adherence, viral resistance and therapy changes were not recorded. Although diversity increased after ART, it remained lower than in transplant donor controls.

Sequenced material: unsorted PBMCs, taken 3 years after starting antiretroviral therapy. The chain combines TRBV27 with TRBJ1-3; no clear D. This receptor was taken from a man aged 35-49 years with HIV. CDR3 residues: CASSNFLGNTIYF. Here the CDR3 DNA reads TGTGCCAGCAGTAATTTCCTGGGAAACACCATATATTTT.